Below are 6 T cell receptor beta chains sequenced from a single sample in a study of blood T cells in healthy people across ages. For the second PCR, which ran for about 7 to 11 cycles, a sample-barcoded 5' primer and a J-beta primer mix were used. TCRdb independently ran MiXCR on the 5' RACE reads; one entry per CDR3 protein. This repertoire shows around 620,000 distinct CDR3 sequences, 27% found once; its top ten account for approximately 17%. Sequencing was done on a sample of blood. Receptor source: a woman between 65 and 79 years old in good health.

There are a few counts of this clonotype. CDR3 sequence reads: CASTYSGPDTQYF. In DNA, the CDR3 is TGTGCCAGCACCTACTCAGGGCCAGATACGCAGTATTTT. The chain recombines TRBV7-9 with TRBJ2-3; D might be TRBD1 (5 bases). CDR1 SEHNR and CDR2 FQNEAQ come from the germline V gene (reference sequence). The CDR3 is made up of 13 amino acids. Deletions cut 7 bases from V and 4 bases from J, with 12 bases between.

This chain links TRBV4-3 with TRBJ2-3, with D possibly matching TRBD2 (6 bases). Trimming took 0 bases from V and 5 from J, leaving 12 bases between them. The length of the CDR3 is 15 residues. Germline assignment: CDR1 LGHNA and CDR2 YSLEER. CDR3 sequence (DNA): TGCGCCAGCAGCCAAGATGGCGGGGTTGAAGATACGCAGTATTTT. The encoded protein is CASSQDGGVEDTQYF.

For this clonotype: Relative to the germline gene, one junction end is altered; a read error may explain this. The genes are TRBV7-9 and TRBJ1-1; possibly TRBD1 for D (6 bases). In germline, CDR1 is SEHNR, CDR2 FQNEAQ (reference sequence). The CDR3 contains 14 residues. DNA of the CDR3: TGCGCCAGCAGCCCGGACAGCATGAACACTGAAGCTTTCTTT. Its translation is CASSPDSMNTEAFF.

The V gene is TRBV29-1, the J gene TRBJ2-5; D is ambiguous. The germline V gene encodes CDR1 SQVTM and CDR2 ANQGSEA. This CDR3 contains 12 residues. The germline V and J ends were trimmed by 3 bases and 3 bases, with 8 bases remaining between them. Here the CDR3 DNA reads TGCAGCGTTGACTTCAGAGAAGAGACCCAGTACTTC. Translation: CSVDFREETQYF.

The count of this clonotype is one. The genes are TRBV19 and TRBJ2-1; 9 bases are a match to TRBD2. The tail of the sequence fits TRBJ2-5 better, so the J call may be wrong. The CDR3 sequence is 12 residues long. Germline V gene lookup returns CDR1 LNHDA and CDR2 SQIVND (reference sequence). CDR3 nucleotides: TGTGCCAGTGGGGGTAGCGGGGGGACCCAGTACTTC. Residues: CASGGSGGTQYF.

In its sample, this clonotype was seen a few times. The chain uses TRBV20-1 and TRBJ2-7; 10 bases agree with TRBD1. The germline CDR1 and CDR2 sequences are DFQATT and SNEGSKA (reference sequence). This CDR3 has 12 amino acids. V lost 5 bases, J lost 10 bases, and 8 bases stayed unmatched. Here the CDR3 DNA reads TGCAGTGCTGGAAGACAGGGGGCAGGACAGTACTTC. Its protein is CSAGRQGAGQYF.